What follows are 30 T cell receptor beta chains derived from one specimen sequenced in a study of CD8+ T cells in alopecia areata. Following extraction, RNA underwent reverse transcription to cDNA, which served as the sequencing template. Using immunoSEQ multiplex PCR, the repertoire was profiled, and TCRdb retains in-frame clones only, with some absent. This sample has under 200,000 clones, with about two thirds found just once. Treatment defined: oral pan-JAK inhibitor, 5-10 mg twice daily. Sequencing used CD4+ T cells sorted from blood, obtained at week 4, from a patient treated with tofacitinib. The receptors shown here come from a human donor with alopecia areata.

This clone was counted only a few times. This chain connects TRBV9 to TRBJ1-4; the match to TRBD1 covers 8 bases. This CDR3 has 17 residues. CDR1 and CDR2 from the germline V gene are SGDLS and YYNGEE. V dropped 0 bases and J dropped 3; count of bases not matched to a gene: 7. The chain's CDR3 is CASSVEGTGAANEKLFF. CDR3 in DNA: TGTGCCAGCAGCGTAGAAGGGACAGGTGCCGCTAATGAAAAACTGTTTTTT.

This chain links TRBV30 with TRBJ1-5; D uncertain. The germline gives CDR1 GTSNPN, CDR2 SVGIG (reference sequence). Trimming shortened V by 4 bases and J by 3 bases, and 10 bases separated the two germline ends. This CDR3 has 13 residues. This CDR3 is CAWTPTLNQPQHF. The CDR3 DNA follows: TGTGCCTGGACCCCCACTCTCAATCAGCCCCAGCATTTT.

This chain links TRBV7-2 with TRBJ2-5, with 8 bases lining up with TRBD2. V gave up 3 bases and J gave up 5 bases; unmatched junction bases: 8. The CDR3 consists of 15 residues. Germline V CDR1 and CDR2: SGHTA, FQGNSA. The CDR3 protein is CASSLALLADETQYF. For the CDR3, the DNA is TGTGCCAGCAGCTTGGCCTTACTAGCGGATGAGACCCAGTACTTC.

CDR3 residues: CASRGGGNQPQHF. The CDR3 nucleotides are TGTGCCAGCAGGGGAGGGGGCAATCAGCCCCAGCATTTT. The chain is built from TRBV6-1 and TRBJ1-5, with D tentatively TRBD1 (5 bases). In germline, CDR1 is MNHNS, CDR2 SASEGT. Trimming took off 6 bases at V and 2 bases at J, with 8 bases between the two ends. There are 13 residues in the CDR3.

The V gene is TRBV29-1, the J gene TRBJ2-3; D may be TRBD1 or TRBD2 (5 bases each). Trimming shortened V by 7 bases and J by 4 bases, and 12 bases separated the two germline ends. The V gene's germline CDR1 is SQVTM and CDR2 ANQGSEA. The CDR3 extends over 12 amino acids. CDR3 region: CSAAPGPDTQYF. DNA of the CDR3: TGCAGCGCCGCCCCGGGGCCAGATACGCAGTATTTT.

This clone was observed once. The V and J genes are TRBV25-1 and TRBJ1-1; no clear D gene. Germline lookup yields CDR1 MGHDK and CDR2 SYGVNS. Trimming took off 4 bases at V and 0 bases at J, with 6 bases between the two ends. The CDR3 totals 13 residues. The CDR3 DNA follows: TGTGCCAGCAGTGCGTACATGAACACTGAAGCTTTCTTT. Encoded protein: CASSAYMNTEAFF.

The V and J genes are TRBV18 and TRBJ1-2; D remains unclear. The CDR3 is 14 amino acids. The germline V gene has CDR1 KGHSH and CDR2 LQKENI. Trimming removed 3 bases at V and 0 bases at J, with 8 bases between. CDR3 sequence: CASSPPGANYGYTF. Here the CDR3 DNA reads TGTGCCAGCTCACCCCCTGGAGCTAACTATGGCTACACCTTC.

The rearrangement joins TRBV6-6 to TRBJ2-7, with TRBD1 matching 7 bases. Germline V CDR1 and CDR2: MNHNY, SVGAGI (reference sequence). The CDR3 totals 13 residues. V gave up 4 bases and J gave up 12 bases; unmatched junction bases: 12. CDR3 amino acids: CASSSADRVILYF. The CDR3 nucleotides are TGTGCCAGCAGTTCCGCCGACAGGGTGATTCTGTACTTC.

The rearrangement uses TRBV30 and TRBJ1-6; 8 nucleotides agree with TRBD1. Trimming removed 4 bases from V and 6 bases from J; junction bases left unmatched: 5. Germline-derived CDR1 and CDR2 are GTSNPN and SVGIG (reference sequence). The CDR3 spans 14 residues. CDR3 in amino acids: CAWKGTGANSPLHF. The CDR3 region has the DNA TGTGCCTGGAAGGGGACAGGAGCTAATTCACCCCTCCACTTT. The whole variable domain, filled in from reference TRBV30 and TRBJ1-6, reads SQTIHQWPATLVQPVGSPLSLECTVEGTSNPNLYWYRQAAGRGLQLLFYSVGIGQISSEVPQNLSASRPQDRQFILSSKKLLLSDSGFYLCAWKGTGANSPLHFGNGTRLTVT.

This clone was seen only a few times. V usage is TRBV4-1 and J usage is TRBJ1-4, with 7 bases fitting TRBD1. CDR3 length: 15 amino acids. V was clipped by 0 bases and J by 5 bases; unmatched bases: 3. Germline V gives CDR1 MGHRA, CDR2 YSYEKL. The CDR3 nucleotides read TGCGCCAGCAGCCAAGATGGACAGGAAAATGAAAAACTGTTTTTT. This translates into CASSQDGQENEKLFF.

The rearrangement uses TRBV6-5 and TRBJ1-5; 8 positions match TRBD1. The CDR3 length is 14 residues. Germline values: CDR1 MNHEY, CDR2 SVGAGI. V lost 6 bases, J lost 4 bases, and 5 bases stayed unmatched. CDR3 DNA sequence: TGTGCCAGCAGAAAACAGGGGGGAAATCAGCCCCAGCATTTT. Translation gives CASRKQGGNQPQHF.

The chain has TRBV10-3 and TRBJ2-1; 9 bases are shared with TRBD1. The J segment lost 7 bases and the V segment lost 9 bases, leaving 7 bases of the junction unmatched. CDR1 and CDR2 (germline): ENHRY, SYGVKD. The CDR3 has 13 amino acids. The DNA of the CDR3 is TGTGCCATAACACAGGGGGCCTTGAATGAGCAGTTCTTC. The encoded protein is CAITQGALNEQFF.

The chain employs TRBV25-1 and TRBJ2-1; tentatively, D is TRBD1 (6 bases). Germline loops: CDR1 MGHDK, CDR2 SYGVNS. Deletions cut 5 bases from V and 0 bases from J, with 8 bases between. CDR3 size: 14 residues. CDR3 bases: TGTGCCAGCAGTTTGGGGGCCTCCTACAATGAGCAGTTCTTC. It specifies CASSLGASYNEQFF.

This clone appeared a few times. The J gene is TRBJ2-2, the V gene TRBV30, with D perhaps matching TRBD1 or TRBD2 (5 bases each). The CDR3 totals 14 residues. V dropped 5 bases and J dropped 0 bases, with 10 bases sitting between them. The germline V gene encodes CDR1 GTSNPN and CDR2 SVGIG (reference sequence). CDR3 region: CAWSGTANTGELFF. CDR3 bases: TGTGCCTGGTCCGGGACCGCGAACACCGGGGAGCTGTTTTTT.

This clone was seen more than once but under ten times. The chain couples TRBV15 to TRBJ1-5, with D unclear. V lost 5 bases to trimming and J lost 5 bases, with 10 bases between them. The CDR3 extends over 13 amino acids. Germline V gene data show CDR1 as LNHNV and CDR2 as YYDKDF (reference sequence). The CDR3 DNA reads TGTGCCACCAGCGCCTATGATGATCAGCCCCAGCATTTT. This codes for CATSAYDDQPQHF.

CDR3 in DNA: TGTGCCTGGAGTAAAGGGACTAGCGGGGGCTGGCGGATGGAGACCCAGTACTTC. Protein: CAWSKGTSGGWRMETQYF. The genes are TRBV30 and TRBJ2-5; 14 positions agree with TRBD2. The germline V gene has CDR1 GTSNPN and CDR2 SVGIG (reference sequence). This CDR3 spans 18 amino acids. V trimming: 2 bases; J trimming: 5 bases; junction bases outside the gene matches: 13. The full variable domain, its missing parts supplied by reference TRBV30 and TRBJ2-5, is SQTIHQWPATLVQPVGSPLSLECTVEGTSNPNLYWYRQAAGRGLQLLFYSVGIGQISSEVPQNLSASRPQDRQFILSSKKLLLSDSGFYLCAWSKGTSGGWRMETQYFGPGTRLLVL.

This clone appeared once. The rearrangement uses TRBV9 and TRBJ1-6; 7 positions match TRBD1. This CDR3 region has 14 residues. V was pared by 3 bases and J by 8 bases, with 5 bases of the junction left unmatched. Germline-derived CDR1 and CDR2 are SGDLS and YYNGEE. The CDR3 reads CASSATGADSPLHF. The DNA for the CDR3 is TGTGCCAGCAGCGCCACAGGGGCGGATTCACCCCTCCACTTT.

This chain links TRBV6-5 with TRBJ1-2, with D maybe TRBD1 (5 bases). This CDR3 spans 13 amino acids. V was cut by 2 bases and J by 4 bases, with 8 bases left in between. Per the germline V gene, CDR1 is MNHEY and CDR2 is SVGAGI. The CDR3 DNA follows: TGTGCCAGCAGTTACGCCGGGGCCTATGGCTACACCTTC. Amino acids: CASSYAGAYGYTF.

The chain carries TRBV25-1 and TRBJ2-5; no firm D call. The V gene's germline CDR1 is MGHDK and CDR2 SYGVNS. The CDR3 length is 13 residues. Trimming cost V 7 bases and J 5 bases, with 14 bases left between them. CDR3 sequence (DNA): TGTGCCAGCACCCTCGTAGCTGGGGAGACCCAGTACTTC. It codes for CASTLVAGETQYF.

The CDR3 DNA reads as TGTGCCAGCAGCTTAGCAACAAATGAAGCTTTCTTT. It yields the protein CASSLATNEAFF. The V call is TRBV7-9, the J call TRBJ1-1; D is uncertain. The CDR3 is 12 amino acids. Germline CDR1 SEHNR, CDR2 FQNEAQ (reference sequence). With 0 bases removed from V and 7 bases from J, the gap between germline ends came to 6 bases. Variable domain in full (rest from reference TRBV7-9 and TRBJ1-1): DTGVSQNPRHKITKRGQNVTFRCDPISEHNRLYWYRQTLGQGPEFLTYFQNEAQLEKSRLLSDRFSAERPKGSFSTLEIQRTEQGDSAMYLCASSLATNEAFFGQGTRLTVV.

This rearrangement joins TRBV4-3 to TRBJ1-2; D possibly corresponds to TRBD1 (6 bases). The germline V gene has CDR1 LGHNA and CDR2 YSLEER. The length of the CDR3 is 16 residues. V was pared by 3 bases and J by 8 bases, with 22 bases between. CDR3: CASSQFRGTPFGGYTF. The CDR3 nucleotides read TGCGCCAGCAGCCAGTTCCGGGGGACACCTTTTGGAGGCTACACCTTC.

The V call is TRBV6-5, the J call TRBJ1-1; maybe TRBD1 (5 bases). CDR1 MNHEY and CDR2 SVGAGI come from the germline V gene. The CDR3 sequence is 14 residues long. V lost 6 bases, J lost 7 bases, and 18 bases lay in between. The CDR3 spells CASRRMIDSVEAFF. The CDR3, as DNA: TGTGCCAGCAGGCGGATGATTGACAGTGTTGAAGCTTTCTTT.

Comments on this clone: This sample includes further DNA sequences coding for the same CDR3. The chain combines TRBV29-1 with TRBJ2-7, with 7 nucleotides matching TRBD1. The CDR3 contains 12 residues. V gave up 5 bases and J gave up 2 bases; unmatched junction bases: 3. Germline CDR1 is SQVTM and CDR2 is ANQGSEA. This CDR3 reads CSVRDSPYEQYF. In DNA form, the CDR3 reads TGCAGCGTTCGGGACAGCCCCTACGAGCAGTACTTC.

The rearrangement uses TRBV30 and TRBJ1-1; perhaps TRBD1 as D (6 bases). This CDR3 is 12 amino acids long. With 0 bases removed from V and 11 bases from J, the gap between germline ends came to 13 bases. Per germline, CDR1 GTSNPN and CDR2 SVGIG (reference sequence). The CDR3, as DNA: TGTGCCTGGAGTGTATTTGGGGGCTTGGCTTTCTTT. Its translation is CAWSVFGGLAFF.

This clone was seen a few times. The genes are TRBV11-2 and TRBJ1-3; D is possibly TRBD1 (6 bases). The CDR3 sequence is 16 residues long. The germline V and J ends were trimmed by 5 bases and 3 bases, with 17 bases remaining between them. The germline gives CDR1 SGHAT, CDR2 FQNNGV. The CDR3 bases are TGTGCCAGCAGCCCCCTCAGGGGCCCTCTTGGAAACACCATATATTTT. It encodes CASSPLRGPLGNTIYF.

This clone was observed a few times. The chain uses TRBV6-4 and TRBJ2-3, with 13 bases lining up with TRBD2. The germline gives CDR1 MRHNA, CDR2 SNTAGT. With V trimmed by 2 bases and J by 2 bases, 1 base remained unmatched. The length of the CDR3 is 16 residues. The CDR3 DNA is TGTGCCAGCAGTGACACTAGCGGGGGGGCCACAGATACGCAGTATTTT. Its translation: CASSDTSGGATDTQYF.

The chain uses TRBV6-5 and TRBJ1-6, with TRBD1 matching 11 bases. Trimming cost V 5 bases and J 9 bases; bases outside gene matches: 6. Germline values: CDR1 MNHEY, CDR2 SVGAGI. The CDR3 extends over 15 amino acids. The CDR3 loop reads CASSVGQGGASPLHF. The CDR3 nucleotides are TGTGCCAGCAGTGTGGGACAGGGGGGAGCTTCACCCCTCCACTTT.

V gene TRBV6-6 combines with J gene TRBJ2-7; D remains ambiguous. Per the germline V gene, CDR1 is MNHNY and CDR2 is SVGAGI (reference sequence). Trimming removed 0 bases at V and 0 bases at J, with 6 bases between. CDR3 length: 14 residues. DNA of the CDR3: TGTGCCAGCAGTTACTCCAGGAGCTCCTACGAGCAGTACTTC. Protein product: CASSYSRSSYEQYF.

A few counts support this clone. The rearrangement uses TRBV7-9 and TRBJ2-7; no clear D gene. CDR1 and CDR2 (germline): SEHNR, FQNEAQ (reference sequence). Deletions cut 5 bases from V and 3 bases from J, with 17 bases between. This CDR3 is built from 15 residues. CDR3 protein: CASSTRTGVDYEQYF. In DNA form, the CDR3 reads TGTGCCAGCAGCACAAGGACCGGCGTGGACTACGAGCAGTACTTC.

In this sample, this clone turned up once. The CDR3 region is CASSGTGTGDSGANVLTF. DNA of the CDR3: TGTGCCAGCAGCGGAACCGGGACAGGGGACTCTGGGGCCAACGTCCTGACTTTC. V usage is TRBV13 and J usage is TRBJ2-6; 10 positions match TRBD1. Germline V gene lookup returns CDR1 PRHDT and CDR2 FYEKMQ (reference sequence). This CDR3 contains 18 residues. Trimming removed 5 bases from V and 0 bases from J; junction bases left unmatched: 7.